The clone carrying this T cell receptor beta chain occurred many times. Its antigen is still unknown. This specimen belongs to a study of CD8+CD57+ T cells in acquired aplastic anemia. Study information: DNA per sorted CD4+ or CD8+ sample ranged about 0.19 to 30 ug, averaging 3.2 ug.

Template material for TCR beta VDJ and CDR3 profiling consisted of genomic DNA. TCRdb ran MiXCR on the reads and lists one entry per CDR3 protein. The table has some 200,000 distinct CDR3 sequences, 34% seen once. Study results and limitations: Found in both controls and patients were around 31 CD8+ CDR3 sequences. Simpson's diversity of CD8+ cells was not significantly different in patients compared with controls.

The CDR3 is 13 amino acids. Germline CDR1 WSHSY, CDR2 SAAADI. The V end was cut by 6 bases, the J end by 2 bases, with 10 bases between. The clonotype originates from a human donor in good health, serving as a control. This sequence joins TRBV10-2 and TRBJ1-1, with unresolved D. Input material: sorted CD4+, CD8+, or CD8+CD57+ T cells (not recorded which) from PBMCs. The CDR3 region is CASRGRDNTEAFF. The CDR3 region has the DNA TGCGCCAGCAGGGGGAGGGATAACACTGAAGCTTTCTTT.